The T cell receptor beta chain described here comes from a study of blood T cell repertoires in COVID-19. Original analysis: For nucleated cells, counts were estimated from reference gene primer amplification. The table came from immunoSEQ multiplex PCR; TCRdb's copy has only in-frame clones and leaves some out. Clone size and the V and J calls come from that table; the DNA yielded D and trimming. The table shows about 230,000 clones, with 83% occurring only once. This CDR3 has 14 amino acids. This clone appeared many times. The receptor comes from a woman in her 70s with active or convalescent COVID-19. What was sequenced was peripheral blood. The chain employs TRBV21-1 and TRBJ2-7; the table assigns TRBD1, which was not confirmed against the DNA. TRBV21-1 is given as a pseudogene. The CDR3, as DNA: TGTGCCAGCAGCACACGACAGGGGCCCTCCCGGCAGTACTTC. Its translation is CASSTRQGPSRQYF.